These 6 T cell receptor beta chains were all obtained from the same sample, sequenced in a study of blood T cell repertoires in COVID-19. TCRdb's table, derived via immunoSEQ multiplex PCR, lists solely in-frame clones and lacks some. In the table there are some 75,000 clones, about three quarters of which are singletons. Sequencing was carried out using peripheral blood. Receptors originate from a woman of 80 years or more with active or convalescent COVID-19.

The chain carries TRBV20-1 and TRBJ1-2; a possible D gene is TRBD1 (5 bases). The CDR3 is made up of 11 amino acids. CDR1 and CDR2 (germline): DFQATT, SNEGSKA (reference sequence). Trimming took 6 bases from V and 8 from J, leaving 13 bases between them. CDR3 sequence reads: CSAVWTSGYTF. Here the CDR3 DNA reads TGCAGTGCCGTCTGGACATCAGGCTACACCTTC.

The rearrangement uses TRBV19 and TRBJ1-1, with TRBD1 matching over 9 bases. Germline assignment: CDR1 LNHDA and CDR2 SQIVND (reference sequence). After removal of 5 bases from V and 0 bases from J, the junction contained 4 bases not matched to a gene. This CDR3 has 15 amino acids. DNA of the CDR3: TGTGCCAGTAGTCAACAGGGGGCGGTGAACACTGAAGCTTTCTTT. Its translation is CASSQQGAVNTEAFF. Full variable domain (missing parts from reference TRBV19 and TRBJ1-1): DGGITQSPKYLFRKEGQNVTLSCEQNLNHDAMYWYRQDPGQGLRLIYYSQIVNDFQKGDIAEGYSVSREKKESFPLTVTSAQKNPTAFYLCASSQQGAVNTEAFFGQGTRLTVV.

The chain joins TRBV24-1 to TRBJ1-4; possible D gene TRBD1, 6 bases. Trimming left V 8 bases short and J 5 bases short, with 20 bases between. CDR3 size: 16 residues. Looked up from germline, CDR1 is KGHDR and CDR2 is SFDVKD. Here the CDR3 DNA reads TGTGCCACCACGATTTCATGGGGGCCGCAAAATGAAAAACTGTTTTTT. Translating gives CATTISWGPQNEKLFF.

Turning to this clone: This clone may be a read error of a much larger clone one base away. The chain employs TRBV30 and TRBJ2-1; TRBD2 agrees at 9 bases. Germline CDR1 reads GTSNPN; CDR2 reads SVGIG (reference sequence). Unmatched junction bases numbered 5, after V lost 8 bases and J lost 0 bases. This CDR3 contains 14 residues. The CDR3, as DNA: TGTGCCGGACAGCGGGAGGTCTCCTACAATGAGCAGTTCTTC. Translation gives CAGQREVSYNEQFF.

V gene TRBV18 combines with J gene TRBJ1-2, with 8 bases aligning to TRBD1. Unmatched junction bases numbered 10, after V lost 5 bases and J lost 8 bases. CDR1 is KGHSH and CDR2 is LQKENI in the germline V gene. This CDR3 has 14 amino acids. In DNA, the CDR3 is TGTGCCAGCTCATCGGCAACAGGGGGAGGAGGCTACACCTTC. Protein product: CASSSATGGGGYTF.

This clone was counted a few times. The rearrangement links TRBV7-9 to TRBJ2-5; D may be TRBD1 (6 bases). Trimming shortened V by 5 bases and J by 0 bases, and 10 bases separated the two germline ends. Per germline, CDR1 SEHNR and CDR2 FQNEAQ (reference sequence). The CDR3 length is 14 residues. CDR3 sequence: CASSPGTNQETQYF. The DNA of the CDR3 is TGTGCCAGCAGCCCCGGGACAAACCAAGAGACCCAGTACTTC.